These T cell receptor beta chains were read from a single sample in a study of T-cell reconstitution after alpha-beta-depleted transplantation in children. In TCRdb, the PCR reads were re-called with MiXCR into one record per CDR3 protein. The table includes around 480,000 distinct CDR3 sequences, 30% to 35% detected once. The specimen was PBMCs from the stem cell graft donor, collected from the stem cell graft. These receptors were collected from a human donor who donated a stem cell graft to a child with aplastic anemia. Both conserved end residues are part of each CDR3. The D gene is left open where the match is weak. Only part of the rows carry a size: once, few, many, or a class if the clone is expanded.

d_call,v_call,j_call,clone_size,cdr3_aa,cdr3_nt
TRBD1,TRBV5-1,TRBJ1-4,-,CASSTGQVNEKLFF,TGCGCCAGCAGCACTGGACAGGTTAATGAAAAACTGTTTTTT
TRBD2,TRBV19,TRBJ2-7,-,CASSIFGTSGQWGPTYEQYF,TGTGCCAGTAGTATCTTCGGGACTAGCGGTCAATGGGGTCCCACCTACGAGCAGTACTTC
TRBD2,TRBV7-2,TRBJ2-3,-,CASSSTSGRYTDTQYF,TGTGCCAGCAGCTCGACTAGCGGGAGATACACAGATACGCAGTATTTT
-,TRBV19,TRBJ2-6,-,CASSQTGANVLTF,TGTGCCAGTAGCCAGACAGGGGCCAACGTCCTGACTTTC
-,TRBV2,TRBJ2-1,-,CASSDVLGDNEQFF,TGTGCCAGCAGTGACGTCCTAGGAGACAATGAGCAGTTCTTC
-,TRBV29-1,TRBJ2-5,-,CSAVKDNPETQYF,TGCAGCGCCGTGAAGGACAATCCTGAGACCCAGTACTTC
-,TRBV4-1,TRBJ2-3,-,CASSQVGPGVADTQYF,TGCGCCAGCAGCCAAGTAGGACCGGGGGTCGCGGATACGCAGTATTTT
-,TRBV30,TRBJ1-2,-,CAWSPPGSGYTF,TGTGCCTGGAGTCCCCCGGGTAGTGGCTACACCTTC
TRBD1,TRBV7-3,TRBJ2-1,-,CASSWDRGSNEQFF,TGTGCCAGCAGCTGGGACAGGGGTAGCAATGAGCAGTTCTTC
TRBD2,TRBV6-2/TRBV6-3,TRBJ2-3,few,CASSYVSGRPSSTDTQYF,TGTGCCAGCAGTTACGTTAGCGGGAGGCCCTCAAGCACAGATACGCAGTATTTT
TRBD1,TRBV2,TRBJ2-1,few,CARGTGAHNEQFF,TGTGCCAGAGGGACAGGGGCCCACAATGAGCAGTTCTTC
TRBD1,TRBV18,TRBJ1-1,-,CASSPAGTGGGRTEAFF,TGTGCCAGCTCACCGGCCGGGACAGGCGGGGGGCGCACTGAAGCTTTCTTT
-,TRBV18,TRBJ2-5,-,CASSPPPGAETQYF,TGTGCCAGCTCACCACCGCCAGGGGCAGAGACCCAGTACTTC
-,TRBV5-5,TRBJ2-3,-,CASSSDWDTRDTQYF,TGTGCCAGCAGCTCTGATTGGGATACAAGGGATACGCAGTATTTT
TRBD1,TRBV20-1,TRBJ1-1,few,CSADVTGMNTEAFF,TGCAGTGCTGATGTGACAGGGATGAACACTGAAGCTTTCTTT
-,TRBV12-5,TRBJ1-3,few,CASGLGGDGGNTIYF,TGTGCTAGTGGTTTGGGGGGGGACGGTGGAAACACCATATATTTT
-,TRBV28,TRBJ1-1,-,CASNRQNIEAFF,TGTGCCAGCAATAGACAGAATATTGAAGCTTTCTTT
TRBD2,TRBV12-3/TRBV12-4,TRBJ2-3,-,CASTRVAGGMNTQYF,TGTGCCAGCACCCGGGTAGCGGGAGGGATGAATACGCAGTATTTT
TRBD1,TRBV29-1,TRBJ2-5,few,CSVEGPRGRWETQYF,TGCAGCGTGGAGGGCCCCAGGGGGCGGTGGGAGACCCAGTACTTC
-,TRBV30,TRBJ1-1,-,CAWSVRPEGPEAFF,TGTGCCTGGAGTGTACGTCCAGAAGGCCCTGAAGCTTTCTTT
-,TRBV5-1,TRBJ2-3,-,CASSLIAGRGTDTQYF,TGCGCCAGCAGCTTAATCGCGGGCAGGGGCACAGATACGCAGTATTTT
-,TRBV12-3/TRBV12-4,TRBJ2-7,-,CASSTDPAYEQYF,TGTGCCAGCAGCACCGACCCCGCCTACGAGCAGTACTTC
TRBD1,TRBV11-2,TRBJ2-2,-,CASSRQGLTGELFF,TGTGCCAGTAGCAGACAGGGTCTAACCGGGGAGCTGTTTTTT
-,TRBV5-1,TRBJ1-1,-,CASSPLMRENTEAFF,TGCGCCAGCAGCCCCCTGATGAGGGAGAACACTGAAGCTTTCTTT
-,TRBV10-3,TRBJ1-1,few,CAIGQGPTEAFF,TGTGCCATCGGCCAGGGCCCCACTGAAGCTTTCTTT
-,TRBV18,TRBJ2-7,-,CASSPPDSLSYEQYF,TGTGCCAGCAGCCCCCCGGACAGCCTCTCCTACGAGCAGTACTTC
TRBD1,TRBV27,TRBJ1-1,few,CAAAETGVFVEDTEAFF,TGTGCCGCCGCCGAGACAGGGGTTTTCGTCGAGGACACTGAAGCTTTCTTT